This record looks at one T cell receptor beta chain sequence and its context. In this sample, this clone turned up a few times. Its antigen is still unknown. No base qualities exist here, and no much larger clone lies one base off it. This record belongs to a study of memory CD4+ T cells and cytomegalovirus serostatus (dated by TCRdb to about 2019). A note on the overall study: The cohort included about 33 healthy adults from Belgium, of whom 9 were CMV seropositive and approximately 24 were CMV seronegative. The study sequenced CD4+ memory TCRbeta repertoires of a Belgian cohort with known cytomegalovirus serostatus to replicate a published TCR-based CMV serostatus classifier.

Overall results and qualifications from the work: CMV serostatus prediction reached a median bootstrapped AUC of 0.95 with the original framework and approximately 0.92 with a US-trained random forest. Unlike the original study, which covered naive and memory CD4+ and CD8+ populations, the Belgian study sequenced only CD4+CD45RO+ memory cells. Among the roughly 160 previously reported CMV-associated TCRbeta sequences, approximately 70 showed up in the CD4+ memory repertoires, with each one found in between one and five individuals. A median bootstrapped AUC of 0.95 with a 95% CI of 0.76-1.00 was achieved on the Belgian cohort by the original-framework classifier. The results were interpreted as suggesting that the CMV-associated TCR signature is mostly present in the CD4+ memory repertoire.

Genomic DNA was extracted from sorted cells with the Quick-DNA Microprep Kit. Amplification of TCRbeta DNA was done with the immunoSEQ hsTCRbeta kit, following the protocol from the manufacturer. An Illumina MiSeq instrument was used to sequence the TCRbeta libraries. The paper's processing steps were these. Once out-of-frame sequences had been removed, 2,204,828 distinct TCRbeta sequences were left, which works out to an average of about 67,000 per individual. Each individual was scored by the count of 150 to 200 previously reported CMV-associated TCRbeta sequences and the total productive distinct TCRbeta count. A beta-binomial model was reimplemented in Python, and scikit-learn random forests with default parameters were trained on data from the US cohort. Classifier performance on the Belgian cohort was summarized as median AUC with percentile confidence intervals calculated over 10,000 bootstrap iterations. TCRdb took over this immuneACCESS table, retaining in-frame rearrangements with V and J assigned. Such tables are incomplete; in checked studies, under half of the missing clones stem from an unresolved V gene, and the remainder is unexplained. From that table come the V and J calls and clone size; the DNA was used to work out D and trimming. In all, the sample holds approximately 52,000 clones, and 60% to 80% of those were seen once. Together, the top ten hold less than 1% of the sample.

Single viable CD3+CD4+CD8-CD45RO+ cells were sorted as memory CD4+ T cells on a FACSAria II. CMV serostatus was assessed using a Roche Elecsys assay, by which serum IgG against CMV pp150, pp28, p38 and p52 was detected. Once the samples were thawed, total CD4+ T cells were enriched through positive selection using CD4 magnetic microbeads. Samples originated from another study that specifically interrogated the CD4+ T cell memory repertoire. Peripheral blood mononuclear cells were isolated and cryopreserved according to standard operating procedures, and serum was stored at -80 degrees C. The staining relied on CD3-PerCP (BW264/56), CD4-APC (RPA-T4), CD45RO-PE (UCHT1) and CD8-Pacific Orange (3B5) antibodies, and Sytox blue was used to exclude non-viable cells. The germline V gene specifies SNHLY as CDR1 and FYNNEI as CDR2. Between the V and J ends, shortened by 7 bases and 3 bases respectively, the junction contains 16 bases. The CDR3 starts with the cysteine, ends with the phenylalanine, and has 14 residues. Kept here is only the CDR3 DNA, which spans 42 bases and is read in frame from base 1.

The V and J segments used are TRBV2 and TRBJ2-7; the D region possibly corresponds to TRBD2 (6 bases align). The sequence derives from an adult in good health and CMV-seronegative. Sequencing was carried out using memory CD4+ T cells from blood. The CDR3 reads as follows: CASTPGLINYEQYF. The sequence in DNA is TGTGCCAGCACCCCGGGACTGATAAACTACGAGCAGTACTTC. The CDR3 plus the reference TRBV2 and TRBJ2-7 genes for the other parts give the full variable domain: EPEVTQTPSHQVTQMGQEVILRCVPISNHLYFYWYRQILGQKVEFLVSFYNNEISEKSEIFDDQFSVERPDGSNFTLKIRSTKLEDSAMYFCASTPGLINYEQYFGPGTRLTVT.